This TCR beta chain originates from a study of patients and donors after allogeneic stem cell transplantation. TCRdb re-analysed the RT-PCR reads in MiXCR, keeping a single row per CDR3 protein. The sample holds about 200,000 distinct CDR3 sequences, roughly two fifths seen once. V lost 7 bases to trimming and J lost 1 base, with 13 bases between them. In germline, CDR1 is SGHVS, CDR2 FNYEAQ. The CDR3 has 14 residues. The receptor's source is a human donor who was either an allogeneic HSCT recipient or a stem cell or donor lymphocyte infusion donor (not recorded which). It is not recorded whose cells these are; they may come from a transplant donor. Sequencing was performed on blood, either unsorted or a sorted T cell fraction (not recorded which). The rearrangement uses TRBV7-6 and TRBJ1-1, with a weak D call TRBD1 (5 bases). Written as DNA, the CDR3 is TGTGCCAGCACATCCCTCACAGGGAACACTGAAGCTTTCTTT. It translates to CASTSLTGNTEAFF.